Listed below are T cell receptor beta chains from one sample, sequenced in a study of blood T cell repertoires in COVID-19. Sequenced by immunoSEQ multiplex PCR; TCRdb stores in-frame clones only, minus some. The data hold roughly 250,000 clones, with about 89% observed a single time. Sequenced sample: peripheral blood. These receptors all stem from a woman between 50 and 59 years old with acute or convalescent COVID-19. Both conserved end residues are part of each CDR3. A D gene is named only where the DNA matches it firmly.

TRBV5-6	NA	CASSFPDRANYGYTF
TRBV6-6	TRBD1	CASRDRGQPQHF
TRBV28	TRBD1	CASSFEGARGEAFF
TRBV28	NA	CASSQAKREGNEQFF
TRBV21-1	NA	CASSKIGGRKFNEQFF
TRBV27	NA	CASSSRPRIAYNEQFF
TRBV28	TRBD2	CASTLAGGPRYEQYF
TRBV2	TRBD1	CASRDRAYNEQFF
TRBV19	NA	CASAWAITDTQYF
TRBV6-5	NA	CASRYIGVGGEKLFF
TRBV5-1	NA	CASSQTGSNTEAFF
TRBV3-1/TRBV3-2	NA	CASSQEWDNTYEQYF
TRBV6-5	NA	CASSSRGRLYGYTF
TRBV5-6	TRBD2	CASSLSLAEDEQYF
TRBV5-4	NA	CASSFAGISNQPQHF
TRBV21-1	NA	CASSKLSYANTGELFF
TRBV15	NA	CATTPQAAYGYTF
TRBV9	TRBD1	CASSPGQGNSPLHF
TRBV5-8	NA	CASSLGGMGTQYF
TRBV7-2	NA	CASSRAQETQYF